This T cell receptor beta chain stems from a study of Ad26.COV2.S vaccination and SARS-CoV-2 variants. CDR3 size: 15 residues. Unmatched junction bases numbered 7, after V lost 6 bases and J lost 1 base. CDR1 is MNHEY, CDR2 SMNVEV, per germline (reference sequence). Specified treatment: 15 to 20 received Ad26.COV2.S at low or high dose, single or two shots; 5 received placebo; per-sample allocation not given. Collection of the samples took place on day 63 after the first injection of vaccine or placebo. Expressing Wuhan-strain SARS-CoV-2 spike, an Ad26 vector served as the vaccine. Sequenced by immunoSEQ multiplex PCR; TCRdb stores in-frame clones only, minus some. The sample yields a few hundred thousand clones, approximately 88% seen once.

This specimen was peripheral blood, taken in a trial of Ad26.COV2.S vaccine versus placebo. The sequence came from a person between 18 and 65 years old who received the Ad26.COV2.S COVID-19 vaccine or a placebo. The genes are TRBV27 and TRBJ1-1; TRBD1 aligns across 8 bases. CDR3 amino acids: CASSLQGAGNTEAFF. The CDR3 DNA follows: TGTGCCAGCAGCCTTCAGGGGGCCGGGAACACTGAAGCTTTCTTT.